A single sample gave rise to the 9 T cell receptor beta chains below, sequenced in a study of T cell responses to AZD1222 COVID-19 vaccine. Here immunoSEQ multiplex PCR was the method, and the copy in TCRdb shows in-frame clones only, minus some. The sample yields 200,000 or so clones, roughly 92% seen once. The sequences come from peripheral blood, collected on day 0 of AZD1222 vaccination. These receptors originate from an adult in good health.

This sequence joins TRBV19 and TRBJ2-1; D not resolved. The V and J ends lost 8 bases and 0 bases respectively, with 8 bases between them. The CDR3 totals 13 residues. CDR1 LNHDA and CDR2 SQIVND come from the germline V gene (reference sequence). The CDR3 nucleotides read TGTGCCAGTCTCGAGGCCTCCTACAATGAGCAGTTCTTC. This gives the protein CASLEASYNEQFF.

The chain uses TRBV7-6 and TRBJ2-1; TRBD2 matches at 9 bases. CDR1 SGHVS and CDR2 FNYEAQ come from the germline V gene. V trimming: 5 bases; J trimming: 2 bases; junction bases outside the gene matches: 7. The CDR3 covers 16 residues. Written as DNA, the CDR3 is TGTGCCAGCAGCACGACTAGCGGTCCTGCCTACAATGAGCAGTTCTTC. This translates into CASSTTSGPAYNEQFF.

DNA for the CDR3: TGTGCCAGCAGTTCGGGACGGCCAGCTTTCTTT. Amino acid sequence: CASSSGRPAFF. The V call is TRBV12-3 or TRBV12-4, the J call TRBJ1-1; maybe TRBD1 (5 bases). This CDR3 comprises 11 residues. Deletions cut 4 bases from V and 10 bases from J, with 10 bases between.

This clone was seen a single time. This rearrangement joins TRBV6-2 or TRBV6-3 to TRBJ2-7; TRBD2 agrees at 9 bases. The V gene end was trimmed by 1 base and the J gene end by 2 bases; junction bases not matched to a gene: 6. Germline V gives CDR1 MNHEY, CDR2 SVGEGT. CDR3 length: 16 residues. This chain's CDR3 is CASSYLASGMTYEQYF. The CDR3 DNA reads TGTGCCAGCAGTTACTTGGCTAGCGGGATGACCTACGAGCAGTACTTC.

The rearrangement joins TRBV6-1 to TRBJ1-2; TRBD1 matches at 8 bases. Germline V CDR1 and CDR2: MNHNS, SASEGT. The trim removed 5 bases at V and 6 bases at J, leaving 5 bases unmatched. CDR3 size: 13 residues. The CDR3 sequence is CASSLGQADGYTF. Written as DNA, the CDR3 is TGTGCCAGCAGTCTGGGACAGGCTGATGGCTACACCTTC.

The rearrangement uses TRBV6-5 and TRBJ1-5; perhaps TRBD1 as D (5 bases). Trimming removed 2 bases at V and 2 bases at J, with 7 bases between. Looked up from germline, CDR1 is MNHEY and CDR2 is SVGAGI. The CDR3 extends over 14 amino acids. CDR3 coding DNA: TGTGCCAGCAGTTACAGGGGTGGCAATCAGCCCCAGCATTTT. Translation gives CASSYRGGNQPQHF.

The chain uses TRBV18 and TRBJ1-2; possible D gene TRBD1, 5 bases. Trimming cost V 2 bases and J 2 bases, with 12 bases left between them. The CDR3 sequence is 15 residues long. Looked up from germline, CDR1 is KGHSH and CDR2 is LQKENI. The CDR3 region has the DNA TGTGCCAGCTCACCAAGACAGTGGGGGAACTATGGCTACACCTTC. Translation: CASSPRQWGNYGYTF.

The genes are TRBV4-1 and TRBJ1-4; D gene uncertain. Germline CDR1 MGHRA, CDR2 YSYEKL. Trimming pared 3 bases from V and 3 bases from J, leaving 11 bases between. The CDR3 is 15 amino acids. In DNA, the CDR3 is TGCGCCAGCAGCCAGACCGTCGCGGCTAATGAAAAACTGTTTTTT. It codes for CASSQTVAANEKLFF.

CDR3 residues: CASSPRVGTQYF. CDR3 DNA: TGTGCCAGCAGCCCCCGTGTGGGTACGCAGTATTTT. This sequence joins TRBV9 and TRBJ2-3; no reliable D call. V dropped 4 bases and J dropped 8 bases, with 11 bases sitting between them. Germline lookup yields CDR1 SGDLS and CDR2 YYNGEE. The CDR3 is made up of 12 amino acids.